This entry lists 11 T cell receptor beta chains sequenced from one sample in a study of blood T cell repertoires in COVID-19 (TCRdb year 2020). Preparation of the library involved the immunoSEQ multiplex PCR assay. As stored in TCRdb, this immuneACCESS dataset retains in-frame rearrangements with V and J assigned. A fraction of the clones does not appear; measured against another copy, unresolved V genes explain less than half of the discrepancy, and the remainder lacks a known reason. This sample lists roughly 100,000 clones; roughly 82% were detected once. 4.5% to 5.5% of the sample comes from the top ten. The specimen was peripheral blood. The receptors stem from a man aged 55 to 69 with acute or convalescent COVID-19.

The chain links TRBV29-1 to TRBJ2-2; D is ambiguous. Per the germline V gene, CDR1 is SQVTM and CDR2 is ANQGSEA. The V gene lost 1 base and the J gene lost 0 bases, with 6 bases spanning the gap. The CDR3 totals 14 residues. CDR3 DNA sequence: TGCAGCGTTGAAGGGTCAGCGAACACCGGGGAGCTGTTTTTT. This gives the protein CSVEGSANTGELFF.

For the CDR3, the DNA is TGTGCCAGCTCACCACCAAAGACAGGGTGGGATGAGCAGTTCTTC. As protein: CASSPPKTGWDEQFF. The V gene is TRBV18, the J gene TRBJ2-1; TRBD1 agrees at 7 bases. The CDR3 totals 15 residues. The germline V gene encodes CDR1 KGHSH and CDR2 LQKENI. The ends lost 0 bases at V and 8 bases at J; junction bases unmatched: 7.

V gene TRBV5-5 combines with J gene TRBJ2-2; D might be TRBD1 (5 bases). V lost 4 bases and J lost 2, with 9 bases in between. Germline V lookup: CDR1 SGHKS, CDR2 YYEKEE (reference sequence). This CDR3 spans 14 amino acids. DNA of the CDR3: TGTGCCAGCAGCCGGACATCTAACACCGGGGAGCTGTTTTTT. Its protein is CASSRTSNTGELFF.

This chain connects TRBV29-1 to TRBJ2-5; a possible D gene is TRBD1 (6 bases). The CDR3 length is 13 residues. Germline V gene lookup returns CDR1 SQVTM and CDR2 ANQGSEA. Trimming removed 3 bases from V and 2 bases from J, with 10 bases in between. CDR3 coding DNA: TGCAGCGTTGACAGGGGAAGACAAGAGACCCAGTACTTC. Amino acid sequence: CSVDRGRQETQYF.

V gene TRBV19 combines with J gene TRBJ2-2; D perhaps matches TRBD2 (7 bases). Germline-derived CDR1 and CDR2 are LNHDA and SQIVND (reference sequence). This CDR3 contains 13 residues. V lost 8 bases to trimming and J lost 6 bases, with 13 bases between them. CDR3 region: CASRGAFAGELFF. The CDR3 DNA sequence: TGTGCCAGTCGGGGGGCGTTTGCCGGGGAGCTGTTTTTT.

This clone was observed once. The V call is TRBV7-2, the J call TRBJ2-7; D is unclear. CDR3 length: 12 amino acids. V dropped 5 bases and J dropped 0 bases, with 5 bases sitting between them. Germline V gene lookup returns CDR1 SGHTA and CDR2 FQGNSA. The CDR3 DNA reads TGTGCCAGCAGCCCTTACTCCTACGAGCAGTACTTC. It is translated as CASSPYSYEQYF.

CDR3: CASSLLAGGYNEQFF. CDR3 nucleotide sequence: TGTGCCAGTAGCCTACTAGCGGGGGGCTACAATGAGCAGTTCTTC. This chain links TRBV19 with TRBJ2-1, with 12 nucleotides matching TRBD2. Germline V gives CDR1 LNHDA, CDR2 SQIVND (reference sequence). The CDR3 is 15 residues long. Trimming cost V 6 bases and J 3 bases; bases outside gene matches: 3.

V and J are TRBV7-8 and TRBJ2-7; TRBD1 agrees at 8 bases. V gave up 4 bases and J gave up 3 bases; unmatched junction bases: 5. From germline, CDR1 is SGHVS and CDR2 FQNEAQ. The CDR3 is 14 amino acids. The CDR3 DNA follows: TGTGCCAGCAGCTCAGACAGGGGTAGCTACGAGCAGTACTTC. It encodes CASSSDRGSYEQYF.

The chain uses TRBV5-1 and TRBJ2-7; D is possibly TRBD2 (5 bases). Germline V gene data show CDR1 as SGHRS and CDR2 as YFSETQ. V gave up 2 bases and J gave up 3 bases, with 9 bases separating them. This CDR3 is built from 13 residues. CDR3 nucleotide sequence: TGCGCCAGCAGCTTAAACGGGAACTACGAGCAGTACTTC. Translation gives CASSLNGNYEQYF.

V is TRBV29-1 and J is TRBJ1-1; no reliable D call. CDR3 length: 12 amino acids. Trimming took off 3 bases at V and 6 bases at J, with 11 bases between the two ends. Germline V gene data show CDR1 as SQVTM and CDR2 as ANQGSEA. CDR3 sequence reads: CSVDPGMAEAFF. The CDR3 coding sequence is TGCAGCGTTGACCCGGGTATGGCTGAAGCTTTCTTT.

The chain combines TRBV12-3 or TRBV12-4 with TRBJ1-5, with D uncertain. V was shortened by 6 bases and J by 7 bases, with 13 bases between the two germline ends. This CDR3 is 13 amino acids long. The CDR3 coding sequence is TGTGCCAGCAGCGCCGGATGGAGGCAGCCCCAGCATTTT. This translates into CASSAGWRQPQHF.